This TCR beta chain was sequenced in a study of Ad26.COV2.S vaccination and SARS-CoV-2 variants. Treatment indicated: 15 to 20 received Ad26.COV2.S at low or high dose, single or two shots; about 5 received placebo; per-sample allocation not given. Sampling occurred on day 63 after the first vaccine or placebo injection. The donor's status was that of an adult aged 18-55 years in Boston. TCRdb's copy holds only in-frame clones and misses some; the assay was immunoSEQ multiplex PCR. Here the sample spans 400,000 to 450,000 clones, about 92% being singletons. The germline V gene encodes CDR1 SGHTA and CDR2 FQGNSA. Losses at the gene ends were 1 base for V and 2 bases for J; bases not matched to a gene: 11. This CDR3 region has 19 residues. On this clone: The antigen remains unidentified.

Study-level results: People who got the vaccine had more spike-specific TCR breadth than people who got placebo.

The source was peripheral blood, collected in a trial of Ad26.COV2.S vaccine versus placebo. The chain is built from TRBV7-2 and TRBJ2-6; TRBD1 matches at 7 bases. The receptor was isolated from a person between 18 and 60 years old who received the Ad26.COV2.S COVID-19 vaccine or a placebo. CDR3 protein: CASSLVGRGIFPGANVLTF. CDR3 nucleotide sequence: TGTGCCAGCAGCTTAGTCGGCAGGGGGATATTCCCTGGGGCCAACGTCCTGACTTTC.